Sequencing of this TCR beta chain was carried out in a study of post-analysis software for immune sequencing data. Study at large: Relapsing-remitting, secondary progressive and progressive-relapsing multiple sclerosis courses were included.

Points from the study as a whole: TRBV5-6, TRBV5-1 and TRBV20-1 belonged to a set of five TRBV segments that were more frequent in patients than controls. Batch-matched samples strongly co-clustered by F measure. Versus controls, multiple sclerosis patients showed significantly lower diversity (normalized Chao1).

Incorporated into the TCR beta cDNA libraries were unique molecular identifiers, which served to reduce PCR and sequencing biases. T cells, roughly 1 to 10 million of them, yielded 500,000 to 600,000 cDNA molecules. TCRdb called the PCR reads again in MiXCR, with one record for every CDR3 protein. The table has around 190,000 distinct CDR3 sequences, 29% seen once. V gave up 1 base and J gave up 3 bases, with 10 bases separating them. CDR1 and CDR2 from the germline V gene are MGHDK and SYGVNS. This CDR3 has 14 residues. This clonotype was picked up many times. Its antigen is not identified. The chain combines TRBV25-1 with TRBJ2-7, with D possibly TRBD2 on 6 matching bases. The sequenced sample consisted of blood. The source is a girl aged 2 to 17 with multiple sclerosis. CDR3 sequence: CASSESGTLYEQYF. The CDR3 nucleotides are TGTGCCAGCAGTGAATCTGGGACTCTCTACGAGCAGTACTTC.